This TCR beta chain came from a study of shared clonotypes between healthy human individuals. Using immunoSEQ multiplex PCR, the repertoire was profiled, and TCRdb retains in-frame clones only, with some absent. In the table there are some 500,000 clones, 65% to 80% of which are singletons. In germline, CDR1 is SGHVS, CDR2 FQNEAQ. V lost 4 bases and J 4 bases, leaving 11 bases between the germline ends. This CDR3 contains 14 residues. Genomic DNA of unsorted samples came from 90 million or so PBMCs. A word on this clone: Different DNA sequences within this sample yield the same CDR3.

This receptor was obtained from a woman between 40 and 55 years old in good health. Some clones in this sample may be carry-over from other donors' samples. The chain has TRBV7-8 and TRBJ1-5; TRBD1 might be the D (6 bases). Material for sequencing was PBMCs. CDR3 protein: CASSSTGGNQPQHF. The CDR3 bases are TGTGCCAGCAGCTCGACAGGTGGAAATCAGCCCCAGCATTTT.